This T cell receptor beta chain was captured by sequencing in a study of shared clonotypes between healthy human individuals. The CDR3 loop spans 13 amino acids. From germline, CDR1 is SGHDT and CDR2 YYEEEE. V shed 2 bases and J shed 12 bases, with 18 bases lying between them. Here immunoSEQ multiplex PCR was the method, and the copy in TCRdb shows in-frame clones only, minus some. The data show roughly 1.5 million clones, nearly 99% seen once. The sequenced material came from naive CD4+ T cells sorted from blood. Subset described: CD45RA+ positively selected. The chain joins TRBV5-6 to TRBJ2-7; D unclear. The TCR sequence derives from a man under 40 in good health. The DNA for the CDR3 is TGTGCCAGCAGCTTAGAACGGAATTTCCGTCGGTACTTC. Its translation is CASSLERNFRRYF. The complete variable domain, with remaining parts taken from reference TRBV5-6 and TRBJ2-7, reads DAGVTQSPTHLIKTRGQQVTLRCSPKSGHDTVSWYQQALGQGPQFIFQYYEEEERQRGNFPDRFSGHQFPNYSSELNVNALLLGDSALYLCASSLERNFRRYFGPGTRLTVT.